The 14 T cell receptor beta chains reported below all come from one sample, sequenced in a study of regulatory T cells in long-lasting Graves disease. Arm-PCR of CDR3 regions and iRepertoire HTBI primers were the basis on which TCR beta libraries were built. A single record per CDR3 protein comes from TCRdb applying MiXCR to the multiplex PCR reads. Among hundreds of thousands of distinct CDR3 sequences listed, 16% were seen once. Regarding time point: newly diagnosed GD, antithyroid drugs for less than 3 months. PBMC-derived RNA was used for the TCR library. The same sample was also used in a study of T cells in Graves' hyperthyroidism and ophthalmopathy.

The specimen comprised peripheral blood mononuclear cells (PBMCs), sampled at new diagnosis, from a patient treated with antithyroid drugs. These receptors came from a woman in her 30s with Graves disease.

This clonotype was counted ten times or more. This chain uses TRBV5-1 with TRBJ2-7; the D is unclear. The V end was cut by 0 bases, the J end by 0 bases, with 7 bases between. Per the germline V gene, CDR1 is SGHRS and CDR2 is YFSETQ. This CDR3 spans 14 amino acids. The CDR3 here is CASSLVQRSYEQYF. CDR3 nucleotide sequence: TGCGCCAGCAGCTTGGTACAACGCTCCTACGAGCAGTACTTC.

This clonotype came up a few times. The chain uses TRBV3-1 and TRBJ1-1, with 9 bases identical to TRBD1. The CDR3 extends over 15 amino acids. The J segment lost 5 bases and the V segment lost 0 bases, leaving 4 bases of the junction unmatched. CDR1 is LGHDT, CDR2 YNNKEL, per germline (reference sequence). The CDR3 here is CASSQEQGAATEAFF. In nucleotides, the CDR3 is TGTGCCAGCAGCCAAGAACAGGGGGCAGCGACTGAAGCTTTCTTT.

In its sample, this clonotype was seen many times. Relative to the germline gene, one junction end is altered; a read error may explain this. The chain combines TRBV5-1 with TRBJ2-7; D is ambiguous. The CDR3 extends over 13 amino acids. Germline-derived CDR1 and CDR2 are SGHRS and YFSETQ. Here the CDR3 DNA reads TGTGCCAGCAGTTTAGGCAGAACCTACGAGCAGTACTTC. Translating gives CASSLGRTYEQYF.

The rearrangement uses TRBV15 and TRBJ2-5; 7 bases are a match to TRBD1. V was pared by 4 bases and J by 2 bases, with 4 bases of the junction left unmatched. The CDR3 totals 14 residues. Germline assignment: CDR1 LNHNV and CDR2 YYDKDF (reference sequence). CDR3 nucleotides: TGTGCCACCAGCAAGGGACAGAGACAAGAGACCCAGTACTTC. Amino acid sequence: CATSKGQRQETQYF.

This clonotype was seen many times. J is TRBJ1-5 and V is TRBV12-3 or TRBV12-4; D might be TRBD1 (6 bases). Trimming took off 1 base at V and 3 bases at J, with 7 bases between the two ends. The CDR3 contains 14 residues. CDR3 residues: CASSLEGVNQPQHF. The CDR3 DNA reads TGTGCCAGCAGTTTAGAGGGGGTCAATCAGCCCCAGCATTTT.

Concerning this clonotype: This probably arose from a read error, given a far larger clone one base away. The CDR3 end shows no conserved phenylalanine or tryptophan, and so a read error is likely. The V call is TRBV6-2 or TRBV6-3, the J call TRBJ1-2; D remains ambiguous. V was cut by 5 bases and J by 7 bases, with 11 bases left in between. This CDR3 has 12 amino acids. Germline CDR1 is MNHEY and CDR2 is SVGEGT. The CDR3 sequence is CASSEGESGYTL. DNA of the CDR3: TGTGCCAGCAGTGAAGGAGAGAGTGGCTACACCCTC.

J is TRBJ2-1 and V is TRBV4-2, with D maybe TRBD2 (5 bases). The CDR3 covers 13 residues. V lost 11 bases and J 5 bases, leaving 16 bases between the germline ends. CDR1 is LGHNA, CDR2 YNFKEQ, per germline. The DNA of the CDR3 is TGTGCCTCCAGACCAGGAGGAAACAATGAGCAGTTCTTC. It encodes CASRPGGNNEQFF.

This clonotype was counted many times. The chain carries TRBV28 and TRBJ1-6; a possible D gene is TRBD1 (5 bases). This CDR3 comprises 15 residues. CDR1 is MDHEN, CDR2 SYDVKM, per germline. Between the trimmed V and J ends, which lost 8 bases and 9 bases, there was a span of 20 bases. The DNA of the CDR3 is TGTGCCAGCCGTGGCCGGGGCACCGCGGTTTCACCCCTCCACTTT. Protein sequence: CASRGRGTAVSPLHF.

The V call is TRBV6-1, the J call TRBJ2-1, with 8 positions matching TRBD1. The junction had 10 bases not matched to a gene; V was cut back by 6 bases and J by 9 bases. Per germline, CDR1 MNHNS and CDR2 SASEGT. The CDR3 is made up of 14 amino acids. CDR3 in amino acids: CASSPRQGRGEQFF. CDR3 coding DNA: TGTGCCAGCAGCCCTCGACAGGGGCGGGGTGAGCAGTTCTTC.

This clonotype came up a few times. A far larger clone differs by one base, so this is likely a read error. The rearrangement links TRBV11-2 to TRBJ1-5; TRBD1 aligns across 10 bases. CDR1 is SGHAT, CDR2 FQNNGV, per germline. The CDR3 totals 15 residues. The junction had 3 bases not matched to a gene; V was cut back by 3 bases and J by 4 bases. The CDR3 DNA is TGTGCCAGCAGCTTGGGACAGGGGCTGAATCAGCCCCAGCATTTT. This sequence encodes CASSLGQGLNQPQHF.

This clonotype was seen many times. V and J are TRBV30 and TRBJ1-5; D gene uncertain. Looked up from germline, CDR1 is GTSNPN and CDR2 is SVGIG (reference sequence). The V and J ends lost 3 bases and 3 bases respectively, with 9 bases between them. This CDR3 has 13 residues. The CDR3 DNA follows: TGTGCCTGGAGCGGACCCAACAATCAGCCCCAGCATTTT. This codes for CAWSGPNNQPQHF.

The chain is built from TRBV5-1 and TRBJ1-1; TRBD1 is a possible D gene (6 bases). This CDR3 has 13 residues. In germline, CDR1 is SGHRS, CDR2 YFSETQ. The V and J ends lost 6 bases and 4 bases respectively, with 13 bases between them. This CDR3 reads CASTLEGVTEAFF. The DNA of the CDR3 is TGCGCCAGCACCCTGGAGGGGGTCACTGAAGCTTTCTTT.

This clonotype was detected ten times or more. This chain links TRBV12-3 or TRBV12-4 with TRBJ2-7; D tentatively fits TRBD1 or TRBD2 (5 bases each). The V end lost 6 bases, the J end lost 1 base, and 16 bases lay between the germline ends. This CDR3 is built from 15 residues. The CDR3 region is CASRYETGTSYEQYF. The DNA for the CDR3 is TGTGCCAGCAGGTACGAAACCGGGACGTCCTACGAGCAGTACTTC.

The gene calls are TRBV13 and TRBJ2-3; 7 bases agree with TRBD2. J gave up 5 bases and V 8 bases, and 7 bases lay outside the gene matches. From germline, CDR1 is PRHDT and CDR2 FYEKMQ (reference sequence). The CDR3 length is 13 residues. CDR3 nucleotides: TGTGCCAGCGGGACGGGAGGTATAGATACGCAGTATTTT. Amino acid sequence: CASGTGGIDTQYF.